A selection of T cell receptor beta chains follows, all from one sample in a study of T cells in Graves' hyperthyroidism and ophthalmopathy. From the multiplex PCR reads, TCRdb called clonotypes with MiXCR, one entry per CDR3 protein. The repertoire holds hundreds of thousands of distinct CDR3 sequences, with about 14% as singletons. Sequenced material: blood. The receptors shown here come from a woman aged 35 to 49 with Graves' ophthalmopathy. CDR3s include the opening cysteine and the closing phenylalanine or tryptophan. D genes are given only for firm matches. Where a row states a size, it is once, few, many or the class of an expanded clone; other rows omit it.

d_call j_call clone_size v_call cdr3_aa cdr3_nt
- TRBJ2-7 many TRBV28 CASSLSNYEQYF TGTGCCAGCAGTTTATCCAACTACGAGCAGTACTTC
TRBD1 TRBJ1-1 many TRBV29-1 CSVEQRTGRTEAFF TGCAGCGTTGAACAAAGGACAGGGCGGACTGAAGCTTTCTTT
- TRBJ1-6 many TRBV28 CASSSRALHF TGTGCCAGCAGTTCCCGGGCCCTCCACTTT
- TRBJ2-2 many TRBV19 CASSIDRGGELFF TGTGCCAGTAGTATAGACAGGGGCGGGGAGCTGTTTTTT
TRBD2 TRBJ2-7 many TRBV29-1 CSAVLAGGVYEQYF TGCAGCGCCGTACTAGCGGGAGGAGTCTACGAGCAGTACTTC
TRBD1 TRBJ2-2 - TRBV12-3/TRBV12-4 CASTDRANTGELFF TGTGCCAGCACGGACAGGGCCAACACCGGGGAGCTGTTTTTT
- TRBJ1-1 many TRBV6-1 CASSEAGDTEAFF TGTGCCAGCAGTGAAGCGGGGGACACTGAAGCTTTCTTT
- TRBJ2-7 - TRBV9 CASSVAETGEQYF TGTGCCAGCAGCGTAGCGGAGACTGGCGAGCAGTACTTC
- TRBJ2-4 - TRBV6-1 CASSELGGRGFAKNIQYF TGTGCCAGCAGTGAATTAGGGGGGAGGGGATTTGCCAAAAACATTCAGTACTTC
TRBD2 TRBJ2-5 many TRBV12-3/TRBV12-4 CASSLSGVETQYF TGTGCCAGCAGCCTAAGCGGGGTGGAGACCCAGTACTTC
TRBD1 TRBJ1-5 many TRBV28 CASSLSGIRRGHLRWQPQHF TGTGCCAGCAGTTTATCCGGTATACGCAGGGGGCATTTACGATGGCAGCCCCAGCATTTT
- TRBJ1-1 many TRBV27 CASRNTGETEAFF TGTGCCAGCAGAAATACGGGGGAAACTGAAGCTTTCTTT
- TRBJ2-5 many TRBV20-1 CSAGQETQYF TGCAGTGCTGGCCAAGAGACCCAGTACTTC
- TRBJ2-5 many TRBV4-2 CASSHNLATQETQYF TGTGCCAGCAGCCATAACCTAGCTACCCAAGAGACCCAGTACTTC
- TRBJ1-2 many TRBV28 CASSPRANYGYTF TGTGCCAGCAGCCCTCGAGCTAACTATGGCTACACCTTC
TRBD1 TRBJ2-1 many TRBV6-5 CASSYSWDRAYNEQFF TGTGCCAGCAGTTACTCTTGGGACAGGGCCTACAATGAGCAGTTCTTC
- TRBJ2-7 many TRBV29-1 CSVVFPLNYEQYF TGCAGCGTTGTCTTTCCTTTAAACTACGAGCAGTACTTC
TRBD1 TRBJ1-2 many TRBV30 CAWSPWQGVVNYGYTF TGTGCCTGGAGTCCCTGGCAGGGGGTCGTTAACTATGGCTACACCTTC
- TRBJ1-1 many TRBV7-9 CASSSPFTEAFF TGTGCCAGCAGCTCTCCCTTCACTGAAGCTTTCTTT
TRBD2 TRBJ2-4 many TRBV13 CASSFSRLAGKWGLAKNIQYF TGTGCCAGCAGCTTTTCCAGACTAGCGGGGAAATGGGGTCTAGCCAAAAACATTCAGTACTTC
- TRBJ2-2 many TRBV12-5 CASGNTPNTGELFF TGTGCTAGTGGCAATACACCGAACACCGGGGAGCTGTTTTTT
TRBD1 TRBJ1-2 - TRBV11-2 CASSPHSPDGQGKNYGYTF TGTGCCAGCAGCCCACACAGCCCCGATGGACAGGGGAAAAACTATGGCTACACCTTC
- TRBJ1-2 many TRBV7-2 CASSLAGKDGLYGYTF TGTGCCAGCAGCTTAGCGGGAAAAGACGGCCTCTATGGCTACACCTTC
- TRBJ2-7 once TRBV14 CASSHRLVEQYF TGTGCCAGCAGCCATCGACTAGTAGAGCAGTACTTC
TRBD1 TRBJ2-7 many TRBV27 CVSSPGTGGIEQYF TGTGTCAGCAGTCCCGGGACAGGGGGGATTGAGCAGTACTTC
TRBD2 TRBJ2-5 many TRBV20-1 CSAREPSGSQETQYF TGCAGTGCTAGGGAACCTAGCGGGAGCCAAGAGACCCAGTACTTC
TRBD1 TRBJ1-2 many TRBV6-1 CASSDRTGNYGYTF TGTGCCAGCAGTGACCGGACAGGGAACTATGGCTACACCTTC
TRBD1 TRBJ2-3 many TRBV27 CASSLSADRGDTQYF TGTGCCAGCAGTTTATCGGCGGACAGGGGAGATACGCAGTATTTT
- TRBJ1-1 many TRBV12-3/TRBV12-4 CASSFIENTEASF TGTGCCAGCAGTTTTATCGAGAACACTGAAGCTTCCTTT
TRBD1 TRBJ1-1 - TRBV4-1 CASSQQTGGTEAFF TGCGCCAGCAGCCAACAGACAGGGGGTACTGAAGCTTTCTTT
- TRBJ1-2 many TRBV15 CATSREAGTGYTF TGTGCCACCAGCAGAGAGGCAGGGACCGGCTACACCTTC
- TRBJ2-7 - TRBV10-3 CAISPDRSYEQYF TGTGCCATCAGCCCCGACAGGTCCTACGAGCAGTACTTC
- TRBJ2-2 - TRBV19 CASSIQRLDAGELFF TGTGCCAGTAGTATACAGAGATTGGACGCCGGGGAGCTGTTTTTT
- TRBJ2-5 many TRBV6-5 CASNLQGGQETQYF TGTGCCAGCAACCTGCAAGGGGGACAAGAGACCCAGTACTTC
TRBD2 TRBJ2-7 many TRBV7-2 CASSFSGSGYEQYF TGTGCCAGCAGCTTTAGCGGGAGTGGGTACGAGCAGTACTTC
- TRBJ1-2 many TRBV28 CASSQENNYGYTF TGTGCCAGCAGTCAGGAGAACAACTATGGCTACACCTTC
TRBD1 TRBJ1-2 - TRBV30 CAWDPGQGNYGYTF TGTGCCTGGGACCCGGGACAGGGGAACTATGGCTACACCTTC
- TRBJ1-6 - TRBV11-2 CASSPRTVGSPLHF TGTGCCAGCAGCCCAAGGACAGTGGGTTCACCCCTCCACTTT
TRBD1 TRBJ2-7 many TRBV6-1 CASRLRDRVYEQYF TGTGCCAGCAGGCTCCGGGACAGGGTTTACGAGCAGTACTTC
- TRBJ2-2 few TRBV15 CATSRDRSPGELFF TGTGCCACCAGCAGAGATCGATCTCCCGGGGAGCTGTTTTTT
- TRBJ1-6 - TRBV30 CAWSVLESPLHF TGTGCCTGGAGCGTCTTAGAATCACCCCTCCACTTT
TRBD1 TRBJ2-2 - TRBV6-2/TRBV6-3 CASTLRQGNTGELFF TGTGCCAGCACCCTGAGACAGGGGAACACCGGGGAGCTGTTTTTT
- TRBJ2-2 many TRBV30 CAWMAANTGELFF TGTGCCTGGATGGCGGCGAACACCGGGGAGCTGTTTTTT
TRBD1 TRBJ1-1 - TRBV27 CASRRQGDGVNTEAFF TGTGCCAGCAGACGACAGGGGGATGGGGTGAACACTGAAGCTTTCTTT
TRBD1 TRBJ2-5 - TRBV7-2 CASSERGQFETQYF TGTGCCAGCAGCGAGAGGGGGCAGTTCGAGACCCAGTACTTC
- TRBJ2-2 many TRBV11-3 CASSPRRAGLMFF TGTGCCAGCAGCCCACGACGGGCAGGGTTGATGTTTTTT
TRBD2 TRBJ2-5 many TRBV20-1 CSAGNKPGLAIQETQYF TGCAGTGCTGGAAATAAACCGGGACTAGCGATCCAAGAGACCCAGTACTTC
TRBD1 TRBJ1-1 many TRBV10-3 CAISGEQGMNTEAFF TGTGCCATCAGTGGAGAACAGGGGATGAACACTGAAGCTTTCTTT
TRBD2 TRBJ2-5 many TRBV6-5 CASTFSSGSGETQYF TGTGCCAGCACTTTTTCTAGCGGGAGTGGGGAGACCCAGTACTTC
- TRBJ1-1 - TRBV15 CATSRGDVSMNTEAFF TGTGCCACCAGCAGAGGGGACGTTTCAATGAACACTGAAGCTTTCTTT
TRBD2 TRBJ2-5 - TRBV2 CASRAGARQETQYF TGTGCCAGCAGGGCGGGAGCCCGGCAAGAGACCCAGTACTTC
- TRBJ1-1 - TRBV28 CASSLGWAGIAFF TGTGCCAGCAGTTTGGGTTGGGCAGGGATAGCTTTCTTT